The source of this T cell receptor (beta chain) is a study of blood T cell repertoires in COVID-19. Assay: immunoSEQ multiplex PCR; the TCRdb copy retains only in-frame clones and omits some. The sample lists approximately 270,000 clones, roughly 88% occurring once. CDR3 size: 15 residues. Germline V gene lookup returns CDR1 ENHRY and CDR2 SYGVKD. Trimming removed 1 base at V and 9 bases at J, with 15 bases between. This clone was found a few times. The sequencing sample was made of PBMCs or T cells enriched from blood (not recorded which). The V and J genes are TRBV10-3 and TRBJ2-2, with a possible D match to TRBD1 (5 bases). The receptor comes from a woman in her forties or fifties who had recovered from COVID-19. This chain's CDR3 is CAISEFGAARRELFF. The CDR3 coding sequence is TGTGCCATCAGTGAGTTTGGGGCCGCTCGTCGGGAGCTGTTTTTT.